This entry is about one T cell receptor beta chain. Antigen: not known. These data originate in a study of T cell responses to AZD1222 COVID-19 vaccine. Overall study results and limits: No day 14 peak samples; only post-peak repertoires were characterized. White British people made up most donors, females outnumbered males, and clonal diversity was possibly underestimated.

Clones were sequenced by immunoSEQ multiplex PCR, and TCRdb holds only the in-frame ones, with some missing. The sample lists about 100,000 clones; roughly nine tenths were seen once. The ends lost 5 bases at V and 5 bases at J; junction bases unmatched: 8. The CDR3 totals 15 residues. From germline, CDR1 is SGHVS and CDR2 FNYEAQ. This sample comprised peripheral blood, obtained on day 0 of AZD1222 vaccination. The receptor was derived from an adult in good health. This chain uses TRBV7-6 with TRBJ2-2, with TRBD1 matching 7 bases. CDR3 sequence (DNA): TGTGCCAGCAGCCCCAGGGGGAGAGGGACCGGGGAGCTGTTTTTT. The encoded protein is CASSPRGRGTGELFF.